This TCR beta chain was found in a study of regulatory T cells. Germline V CDR1 and CDR2: SGHRS, YFSETQ. CDR3 length equals 17 residues. Losses at the gene ends were 1 base for V and 5 bases for J; bases not matched to a gene: 9. Regarding the study as a whole: Skewed V and J usage and few unique V-J pairs marked patient repertoires, most in Tregs. Shannon entropy was nonsignificantly lower in patient CD8+ T cells than control CD8+ cells.

A couple of CD3G-deficient patients had more severe autoimmunity; all had some. Regarding this clone: No antigen is known for it.

Amplification used 52 TRBV primers and 13 TRBJ primers. Some clones are missing from TCRdb's copy, which holds only in-frame ones; the method was immunoSEQ multiplex PCR. The sample consists of some 17,000 clones, about 92% of them appearing once. The clonotype originates from a person between 18 and 35 years old with CD3G deficiency. J is TRBJ2-5 and V is TRBV5-1; TRBD2 aligns across 12 bases. The sample was CD8+ T cells sorted from blood. CDR3 bases: TGCGCCAGCAGCTTGAGGCTAGCGGGGGGGCGAACGGAGACCCAGTACTTC. It codes for CASSLRLAGGRTETQYF. Using reference TRBV5-1 and TRBJ2-5 for the parts outside the CDR3, the full variable domain is KAGVTQTPRYLIKTRGQQVTLSCSPISGHRSVSWYQQTPGQGLQFLFEYFSETQRNKGNFPGRFSGRQFSNSRSEMNVSTLELGDSALYLCASSLRLAGGRTETQYFGPGTRLLVL.